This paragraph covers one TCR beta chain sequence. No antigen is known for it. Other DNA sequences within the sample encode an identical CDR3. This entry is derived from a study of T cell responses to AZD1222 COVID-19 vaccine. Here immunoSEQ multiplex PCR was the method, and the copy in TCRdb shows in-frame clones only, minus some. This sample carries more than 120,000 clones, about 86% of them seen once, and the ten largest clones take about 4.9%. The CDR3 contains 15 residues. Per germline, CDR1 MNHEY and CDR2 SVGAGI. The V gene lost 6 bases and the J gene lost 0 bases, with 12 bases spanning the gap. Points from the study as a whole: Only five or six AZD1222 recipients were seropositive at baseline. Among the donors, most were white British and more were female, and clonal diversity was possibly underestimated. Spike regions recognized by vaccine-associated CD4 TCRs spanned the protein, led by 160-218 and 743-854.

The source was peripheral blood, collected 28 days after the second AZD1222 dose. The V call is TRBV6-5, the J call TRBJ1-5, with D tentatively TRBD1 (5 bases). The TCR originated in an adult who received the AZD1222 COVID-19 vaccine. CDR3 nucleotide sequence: TGTGCCAGCAGCTCAAGGCAGGGTAGCAATCAGCCCCAGCATTTT. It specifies CASSSRQGSNQPQHF.